The clone carrying this TCR beta chain was detected only a few times. The data are from a study of Graves' ophthalmopathy and Graves' hyperthyroidism. Amplification targeted the TCR beta CDR3 regions, with RNA transcripts as the source material. HTBI primers primed a first-round RT-PCR, and a second-round multiplex PCR followed. TCRdb independently ran MiXCR on the multiplex PCR reads; one entry per CDR3 protein. The data contain over a million distinct CDR3 sequences, about two fifths of them seen just once; the ten biggest clones take up 11%. The CDR3 length is 13 residues. Germline V CDR1 and CDR2: ENHRY, SYGVKD. The V and J ends lost 6 bases and 4 bases, in that order; junction bases with no gene match: 5.

The chain is built from TRBV10-3 and TRBJ1-2; 7 nucleotides line up with TRBD1. This clonotype was sampled from an adult man with Graves' hyperthyroidism. Sequenced sample: peripheral blood or thyroid tissue (not recorded which). CDR3 sequence: CAISAGQLYGYTF. The CDR3 DNA is TGTGCCATCAGCGCGGGACAGCTCTATGGCTACACCTTC.